These T cell receptor beta chains were read from a single sample in a study of post-analysis software for immune sequencing data. TCRdb called the PCR reads again in MiXCR, with one record for every CDR3 protein. This table has 550,000 to 700,000 distinct CDR3 sequences, roughly 45% appearing once. Material for sequencing was blood. Receptor source: a girl aged 5-17 years with multiple sclerosis. The CDR3 runs from the conserved cysteine through the conserved F or W. D genes are given only for firm matches. Size is omitted from some rows. Given values are once, few, many or a class for expanded clones.

v_call	clone_size	cdr3_length	j_call	d_call	cdr3_nt	cdr3_aa
TRBV20-1	few	13	TRBJ2-1	.	TGCAGTGCTTGGGGTAGCTCCTACAATGAGCAGTTCTTC	CSAWGSSYNEQFF
TRBV5-1	few	14	TRBJ2-7	TRBD2	TGCGCCAGCACCCCTGAGCGGGAGGAGTACGAGCAGTACTTC	CASTPEREEYEQYF
TRBV11-2	.	13	TRBJ2-1	.	TGTGCCAGCAGCATACTAGGGAACAATGAGCAGTTCTTC	CASSILGNNEQFF
TRBV10-3	few	12	TRBJ1-2	.	TGTGCCATCAGTGAGCCTCAGTATGGCTACACCTTC	CAISEPQYGYTF
TRBV10-3	.	13	TRBJ1-1	.	TGTGCCACCCGGGTCAGTTTGAACACTGAAGCTTTCTTT	CATRVSLNTEAFF
TRBV12-3/TRBV12-4	few	13	TRBJ1-2	.	TGTGCCAGCAGTTTAGGGGCAGTCTATGGCTACACCTTC	CASSLGAVYGYTF
TRBV15	once	16	TRBJ1-2	.	TGTGCCACCAGCAGAGATCGGACTTTAGGAGTGTACGGCTACACCTTC	CATSRDRTLGVYGYTF
TRBV6-5	.	13	TRBJ1-2	.	TGTGCCAGCAGCCCGGGCCCGGTTTATGGCTACACCTTC	CASSPGPVYGYTF
TRBV5-8	.	14	TRBJ1-5	.	TGTGCCAGCAGCTATACGCGGGGGCGGCAGCCCCAGCATTTT	CASSYTRGRQPQHF
TRBV20-1	.	15	TRBJ2-3	.	TGCAGTGCTAGTTGGGCCTTCCCTAGCACAGATACGCAGTATTTT	CSASWAFPSTDTQYF
TRBV28	.	13	TRBJ1-1	.	TGTGCCAGCAGTTTCAGTTTGAACACTGAAGCTTTCTTT	CASSFSLNTEAFF
TRBV15	.	15	TRBJ2-6	.	TGTGCCACCAGCAGAGGAAATTCTGGGGCCAACGTCCTGACTTTC	CATSRGNSGANVLTF
TRBV2	.	14	TRBJ2-7	.	TGTGCCAGCACTCGCCGGGACATCTCCTACGAGCAGTACTTC	CASTRRDISYEQYF
TRBV7-2	.	17	TRBJ2-6	.	TGTGCCAGCAGCTTAGCAATGACCTACTCTGGGGCCAACGTCCTGACTTTC	CASSLAMTYSGANVLTF
TRBV4-2	.	14	TRBJ2-7	.	TGTGCCAGCAGCCTCGGGATCAGAGGCGACGAGCAGTACTTC	CASSLGIRGDEQYF
TRBV7-9	.	16	TRBJ2-1	TRBD2	TGTGCCAGCAGCTTACGAGCGGGGGGGACCTACAATGAGCAGTTCTTC	CASSLRAGGTYNEQFF
TRBV7-7	.	15	TRBJ2-5	TRBD1	TGTGCCAGCAGCTTAGGGACAGGGAGGTCAGAGACCCAGTACTTC	CASSLGTGRSETQYF
TRBV5-1	.	14	TRBJ2-1	TRBD1	TGCGCCAGCAGCGACAGGGCGCGAAACAATGAGCAGTTCTTC	CASSDRARNNEQFF
TRBV5-1	.	16	TRBJ2-3	TRBD2	TGCGCCAGCAGCGTTGGGACTAGCGCAGGCACAGATACGCAGTATTTT	CASSVGTSAGTDTQYF
TRBV20-1	.	15	TRBJ2-5	TRBD2	TGCAGTGCTCCGGGGGCGACTAGCGGATCCTACGGGCAGTACTTC	CSAPGATSGSYGQYF
TRBV20-1	.	16	TRBJ2-7	TRBD2	TGCAGTGCTAGCCCCGCCAGCGGGAGGGACCTCTACGAGCAGTACTTC	CSASPASGRDLYEQYF
TRBV6-6	few	15	TRBJ2-7	TRBD2	TGTGCCAGCAGTTACATCCAGCGGGGGGACTACGAGCAGTACTTC	CASSYIQRGDYEQYF
TRBV20-1	.	15	TRBJ2-3	TRBD2	TGCAGTGCTAAAGCTAGCGGGGGAGCCACAGATACGCAGTATTTT	CSAKASGGATDTQYF
TRBV20-1	.	13	TRBJ2-7	.	TGCAGTGCTAGAGGAGGGGAGGACTACGAGCAGTACTTC	CSARGGEDYEQYF
TRBV7-9	once	13	TRBJ2-1	.	TGTGCCAGCAGCTTATCTAGGGCTATGGGGCAGTTCTTC	CASSLSRAMGQFF
TRBV6-2/TRBV6-3	few	17	TRBJ2-7	TRBD1	TGTGCCAGCAGTTACGACCCGGGCAAGGGGGCTCGGAACGAGCAGTACTTC	CASSYDPGKGARNEQYF
TRBV6-1	many	17	TRBJ2-3	TRBD2	TGTGCCAGCAGCCGAACTAGCGGCCCTACCGGCACAGATACGCAGTATTTT	CASSRTSGPTGTDTQYF
TRBV11-2	few	11	TRBJ2-5	.	TGTGCCAGCAGCCCTAGGACAGAGCAGTACTTC	CASSPRTEQYF
TRBV7-2	few	14	TRBJ2-7	.	TGTGCCAGCAGCTACGGGGCTTCAGGCTACGAGCAGTACTTC	CASSYGASGYEQYF
TRBV3-1	.	12	TRBJ2-1	.	TGTGCCAGCAGCCGAGTCGTCAATGAGCAGTTCTTC	CASSRVVNEQFF
TRBV12-3/TRBV12-4	.	17	TRBJ1-1	TRBD1	TGTGCCAGCAGTATACGATTTACAGGGGGCTGGGGGACTGAAGCTTTCTTT	CASSIRFTGGWGTEAFF
TRBV25-1	.	14	TRBJ2-7	.	TGTGCCAGCAGTGAATTCAGGCGGGCAGGGGTTAAGTACTTC	CASSEFRRAGVKYF
TRBV5-1	few	14	TRBJ2-3	.	TGCGCCAGCAGCTTGGAGGCTAACACAGATACGCAGTATTTT	CASSLEANTDTQYF
TRBV7-9	.	15	TRBJ2-5	.	TGTGCCAGCAGCTCTCGAGGGGCGGTTGAAGAGACCCAGTACTTC	CASSSRGAVEETQYF
TRBV6-6	few	14	TRBJ2-7	TRBD2	TGTGCCAGCGGGGGTAGCGGGGGCTCCTACGAGCAGTACTTC	CASGGSGGSYEQYF
TRBV10-3	few	11	TRBJ2-7	.	TGTGCCATCAGCTCGGCGGGCGAGCAGTACTTC	CAISSAGEQYF
TRBV6-4	.	14	TRBJ2-1	.	TGTGCCAGCAGTGACTCTGGCGCAGTGCCGGAACAGTTCTTC	CASSDSGAVPEQFF
TRBV20-1	few	12	TRBJ2-7	.	TGCAGTGCTTTGGACCGATCCTACGAGCAGTACTTC	CSALDRSYEQYF
TRBV9	few	16	TRBJ2-3	TRBD2	TGTGCCAGCAGCTCTACCCTTAGCGGGAGACAGGATACGCAGTATTTT	CASSSTLSGRQDTQYF
TRBV7-2	few	12	TRBJ2-7	.	TGTGCCAGCAGCTTAGTCACCTACGAGCAGTACTTC	CASSLVTYEQYF
TRBV12-3/TRBV12-4	.	15	TRBJ2-5	TRBD2	TGTACCAGCAGTTTGGGGCCTAGCGGGATTAAGACCCAGTACTTC	CTSSLGPSGIKTQYF
TRBV12-3/TRBV12-4	.	13	TRBJ1-2	TRBD1	TGTGCCAGCAACCAGGACAGGGAGGGAAGCTACACCTTC	CASNQDREGSYTF
TRBV29-1	few	11	TRBJ2-3	TRBD1	TGCAGCCTTTGGACAGGGTCCACGCAGTATTTT	CSLWTGSTQYF